Listed here are 21 T cell receptor beta chains from one sample, sequenced in a study of T cells after yellow fever vaccination. TCRdb recomputed calls from the 5' RACE reads with MiXCR, one row per CDR3 protein. Altogether roughly 160,000 distinct CDR3 sequences are present, roughly 9% being singletons, with the ten largest covering about a third. Material: CD8+ T cells sorted from PBMCs, obtained 45 days after the yellow fever booster vaccination. The receptor set was obtained from a man between 18 and 35 years old who received the YFV17D yellow fever vaccine.

This clonotype has at least ten counts. The rearrangement uses TRBV5-1 and TRBJ1-1; 8 bases line up with TRBD1. This CDR3 contains 16 residues. The ends lost 4 bases at V and 0 bases at J; junction bases unmatched: 8. Germline V CDR1 and CDR2: SGHRS, YFSETQ. CDR3 in amino acids: CASSDGTGLMNTEAFF. The CDR3 DNA is TGCGCCAGCAGCGACGGGACAGGTCTCATGAACACTGAAGCTTTCTTT.

The chain joins TRBV27 to TRBJ1-1, with unresolved D. The V gene lost 2 bases and the J gene lost 2 bases, with 12 bases spanning the gap. Germline-derived CDR1 and CDR2 are MNHEY and SMNVEV (reference sequence). The CDR3 has 15 amino acids. The chain's CDR3 is CASSLTAWGNTEAFF. DNA for the CDR3: TGTGCCAGCAGTTTAACGGCTTGGGGAAACACTGAAGCTTTCTTT.

The chain uses TRBV20-1 and TRBJ2-7, with 7 bases identical to TRBD1. Germline V CDR1 and CDR2: DFQATT, SNEGSKA (reference sequence). The CDR3 covers 12 residues. Germline trimming cut 5 bases from V and 3 bases from J; bases unmatched to any gene: 4. CDR3 in DNA: TGCAGTGCTGGGGACAGTTACTACGAGCAGTACTTC. This gives the protein CSAGDSYYEQYF.

V is TRBV7-9 and J is TRBJ1-4; tentatively, D is TRBD1 (6 bases). Deletions cut 2 bases from V and 4 bases from J, with 8 bases between. Germline CDR1 reads SEHNR; CDR2 reads FQNEAQ (reference sequence). The CDR3 has 14 residues. CDR3 sequence (DNA): TGTGCCAGCAGCTTACAGGGGCATAATGAAAAACTGTTTTTT. It encodes CASSLQGHNEKLFF.

The gene calls are TRBV3-1 and TRBJ2-5, with 8 bases that match TRBD2. CDR1 and CDR2 from the germline V gene are LGHDT and YNNKEL (reference sequence). The CDR3 runs 19 residues. V lost 1 base, J lost 1 base, and 14 bases stayed unmatched. The CDR3 here is CASSQVNRAGVRSQETQYF. The DNA for the CDR3 is TGTGCCAGCAGCCAAGTCAATCGAGCGGGGGTTCGATCCCAAGAGACCCAGTACTTC.

CDR3 amino acids: CASSLTGLGSTEAFF. The CDR3 bases are TGCGCCAGCAGCCTTACAGGGTTAGGAAGCACTGAAGCTTTCTTT. The V call is TRBV4-1, the J call TRBJ1-1; the D gene is possibly TRBD1 (6 bases). Trimming cost V 4 bases and J 4 bases, with 16 bases left between them. This CDR3 region has 15 residues. The germline V gene encodes CDR1 MGHRA and CDR2 YSYEKL.

The V and J genes are TRBV6-2 or TRBV6-3 and TRBJ2-3; 12 bases are a match to TRBD2. Germline assignment: CDR1 MNHEY and CDR2 SVGEGT. The CDR3 length is 19 residues. V lost 2 bases, J lost 2 bases, and 11 bases stayed unmatched. Here the CDR3 reads CASSYPHETSGGTTDTQYF. Written as DNA, the CDR3 is TGTGCCAGCAGTTACCCTCACGAGACTAGCGGGGGTACCACAGATACGCAGTATTTT.

This clonotype was seen only a few times. This sequence joins TRBV7-6 and TRBJ2-4; 15 bases fit TRBD2. After removal of 4 bases from V and 1 base from J, the junction contained 8 bases not matched to a gene. The CDR3 runs to 19 residues. Germline V lookup: CDR1 SGHVS, CDR2 FNYEAQ. The CDR3 here is CASSYRTSGGGTAKNIQYF. In DNA, the CDR3 is TGTGCCAGCAGCTACAGGACTAGCGGGGGGGGCACTGCCAAAAACATTCAGTACTTC.

The J gene is TRBJ1-2, the V gene TRBV27; 8 nucleotides line up with TRBD1. This CDR3 spans 14 amino acids. V gave up 6 bases and J gave up 4 bases; unmatched junction bases: 7. Per germline, CDR1 MNHEY and CDR2 SMNVEV (reference sequence). DNA for the CDR3: TGTGCCAGCAGCCCAGGGGGCGGGAGCTATGGCTACACCTTC. This translates into CASSPGGGSYGYTF.

This clonotype was picked up a small number of times. V gene TRBV12-3 or TRBV12-4 combines with J gene TRBJ2-5; D remains unclear. The CDR3 is made up of 15 amino acids. V gave up 3 bases and J gave up 3 bases, with 14 bases separating them. In DNA, the CDR3 is TGTGCCAGCAGTTTGCCCAGGCCGGAGAAAGAGACCCAGTACTTC. Translation: CASSLPRPEKETQYF.

The V call is TRBV14, the J call TRBJ1-1; D might be TRBD1 (5 bases). The V end lost 6 bases, the J end lost 5 bases, and 19 bases lay between the germline ends. CDR1 SGHDN and CDR2 FVKESK come from the germline V gene. The CDR3 loop spans 15 amino acids. As DNA, the CDR3 is TGTGCCAGCAGTCCTGTGGGGCCTCGAACAACTGAAGCTTTCTTT. Translating gives CASSPVGPRTTEAFF. Based on the CDR3 plus reference TRBV14 and TRBJ1-1, the full variable domain is EAGVTQFPSHSVIEKGQTVTLRCDPISGHDNLYWYRRVMGKEIKFLLHFVKESKQDESGMPNNRFLAERTGGTYSTLKVQPAELEDSGVYFCASSPVGPRTTEAFFGQGTRLTVV.

This clonotype occurred many times. V usage is TRBV19 and J usage is TRBJ2-2, with D tentatively TRBD2 (6 bases). Germline V gene sequence: CDR1 LNHDA, CDR2 SQIVND (reference sequence). There are 15 residues in the CDR3. The V gene lost 4 bases and the J gene lost 0 bases, with 9 bases spanning the gap. The DNA for the CDR3 is TGTGCCAGTAGTAGCGGGATCGCGAACACCGGGGAGCTGTTTTTT. Translated: CASSSGIANTGELFF.

The chain is built from TRBV10-3 and TRBJ2-2, with TRBD1 matching over 7 bases. Germline values: CDR1 ENHRY, CDR2 SYGVKD. The length of the CDR3 is 16 residues. Trimming at V came to 2 bases and at J to 0 bases, leaving 3 bases not matched to a gene. CDR3 sequence: CAISELRGSNTGELFF. The CDR3 coding sequence is TGTGCCATCAGTGAGCTCAGGGGGTCGAACACCGGGGAGCTGTTTTTT.

This clonotype was seen more than once but under ten times. The CDR3 DNA reads TGTGCCAGCAGTTCCACGGGGCTCTACAATGAGCAGTTCTTC. It specifies CASSSTGLYNEQFF. The rearrangement joins TRBV6-2 or TRBV6-3 to TRBJ2-1; D could derive from TRBD1 or TRBD2 (5 bases each). Germline CDR1 is MNHEY and CDR2 is SVGEGT. Between the trimmed V and J ends, which lost 4 bases and 3 bases, there was a span of 10 bases. The CDR3 loop spans 14 amino acids.

The rearrangement links TRBV29-1 to TRBJ2-3, with 8 bases identical to TRBD2. The CDR3 length is 15 residues. Germline CDR1 SQVTM, CDR2 ANQGSEA. The V segment lost 3 bases and the J segment 4 bases; nucleotides outside the gene matches: 9. The CDR3 sequence: CSVDGTRGEADTQYF. CDR3 bases: TGCAGCGTTGACGGGACTAGGGGAGAGGCAGATACGCAGTATTTT.

In its sample, this clonotype was seen a few times. The rearrangement joins TRBV5-1 to TRBJ1-1; D not certain. CDR3 size: 17 residues. The germline V gene encodes CDR1 SGHRS and CDR2 YFSETQ. V lost 4 bases, J lost 0 bases, and 19 bases lay in between. CDR3 DNA: TGCGCCAGCAGCACTTACCGTCGCGGGCTTTTGAACACTGAAGCTTTCTTT. It yields the protein CASSTYRRGLLNTEAFF.

The chain employs TRBV7-9 and TRBJ1-1; TRBD1 is a possible D gene (5 bases). Germline-derived CDR1 and CDR2 are SEHNR and FQNEAQ (reference sequence). Between the trimmed V and J ends, which lost 4 bases and 8 bases, there was a span of 11 bases. This CDR3 comprises 12 residues. The CDR3 DNA reads as TGTGCCAGCAGCTCAGGGTTTTTAGAAGCTTTCTTT. Its protein product is CASSSGFLEAFF.

This clonotype was picked up a small number of times. The rearrangement links TRBV18 to TRBJ2-7; D ambiguous. V was trimmed by 2 bases and J by 4 bases, leaving 21 bases between them. There are 17 residues in the CDR3. Germline V gives CDR1 KGHSH, CDR2 LQKENI. This CDR3 is CASSPGRNPPVKYEQYF. CDR3 nucleotides: TGTGCCAGCTCACCAGGCAGGAATCCACCGGTGAAATACGAGCAGTACTTC.

This clonotype was seen a single time. This sequence joins TRBV27 and TRBJ1-1; 8 nucleotides align to TRBD1. Losses at the gene ends were 4 bases for V and 10 bases for J; bases not matched to a gene: 5. Germline-derived CDR1 and CDR2 are MNHEY and SMNVEV (reference sequence). The CDR3 spans 12 residues. CDR3 DNA: TGTGCCAGCAGTTCAGGGGGCTACGGAGCTTTCTTT. It translates to CASSSGGYGAFF.

The chain recombines TRBV5-1 with TRBJ1-1, with unresolved D. From germline, CDR1 is SGHRS and CDR2 YFSETQ. V lost 7 bases, J lost 1 base, and 14 bases lay in between. The CDR3 is 14 residues long. The CDR3 bases are TGCGCCAGCCACGAAAGGGCACCGAACACTGAAGCTTTCTTT. It specifies CASHERAPNTEAFF.

This clonotype was seen a handful of times. The J gene is TRBJ1-4, the V gene TRBV6-5; 7 positions match TRBD1. CDR1 and CDR2 (germline): MNHEY, SVGAGI. The CDR3 totals 14 residues. V was pared by 0 bases and J by 6 bases, with 1 base of the junction left unmatched. The CDR3 DNA is TGTGCCAGCAGTTACTCGACAGGGTATGAAAAACTGTTTTTT. This sequence encodes CASSYSTGYEKLFF.